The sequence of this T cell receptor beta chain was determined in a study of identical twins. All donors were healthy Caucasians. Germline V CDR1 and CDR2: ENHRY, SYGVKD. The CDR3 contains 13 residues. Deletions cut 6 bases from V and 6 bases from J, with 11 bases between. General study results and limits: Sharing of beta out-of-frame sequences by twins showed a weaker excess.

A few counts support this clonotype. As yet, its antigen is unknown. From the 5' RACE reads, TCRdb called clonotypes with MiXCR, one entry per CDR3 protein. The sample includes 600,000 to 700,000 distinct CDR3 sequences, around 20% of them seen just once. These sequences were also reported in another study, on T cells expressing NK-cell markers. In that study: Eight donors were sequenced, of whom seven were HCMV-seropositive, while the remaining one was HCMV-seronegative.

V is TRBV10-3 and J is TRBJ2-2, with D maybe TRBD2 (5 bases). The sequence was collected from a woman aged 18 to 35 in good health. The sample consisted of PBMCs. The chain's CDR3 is CAISPLDPGELFF. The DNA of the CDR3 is TGTGCCATCAGCCCACTAGACCCCGGGGAGCTGTTTTTT.